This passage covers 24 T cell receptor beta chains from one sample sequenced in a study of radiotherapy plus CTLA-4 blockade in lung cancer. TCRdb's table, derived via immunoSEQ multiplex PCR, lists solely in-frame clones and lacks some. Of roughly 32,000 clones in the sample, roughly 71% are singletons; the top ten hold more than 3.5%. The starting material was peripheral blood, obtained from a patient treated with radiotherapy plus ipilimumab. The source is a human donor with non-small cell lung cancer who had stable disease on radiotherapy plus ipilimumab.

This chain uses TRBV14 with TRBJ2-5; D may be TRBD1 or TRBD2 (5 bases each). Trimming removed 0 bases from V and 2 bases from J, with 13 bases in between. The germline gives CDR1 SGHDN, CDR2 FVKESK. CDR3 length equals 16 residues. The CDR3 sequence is CASSQDGPGRQETQYF. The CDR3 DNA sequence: TGTGCCAGCAGCCAAGATGGACCAGGGAGACAAGAGACCCAGTACTTC.

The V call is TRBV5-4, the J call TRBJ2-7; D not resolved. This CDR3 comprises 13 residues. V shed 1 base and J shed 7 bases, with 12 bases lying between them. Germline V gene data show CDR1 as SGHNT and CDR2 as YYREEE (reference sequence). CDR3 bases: TGTGCCAGCAGCTTGACCCCTACGAGAGAGCAGTACTTC. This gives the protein CASSLTPTREQYF.

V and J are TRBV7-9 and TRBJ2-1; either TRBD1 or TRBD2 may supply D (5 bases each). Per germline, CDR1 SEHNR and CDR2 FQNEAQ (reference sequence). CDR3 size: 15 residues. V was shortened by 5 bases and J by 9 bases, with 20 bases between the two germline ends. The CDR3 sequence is CASSPSSTGAGEQFF. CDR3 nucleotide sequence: TGTGCCAGCAGCCCCTCCTCCACCGGGGCCGGTGAGCAGTTCTTC. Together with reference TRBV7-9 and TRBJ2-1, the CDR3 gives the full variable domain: DTGVSQNPRHKITKRGQNVTFRCDPISEHNRLYWYRQTLGQGPEFLTYFQNEAQLEKSRLLSDRFSAERPKGSFSTLEIQRTEQGDSAMYLCASSPSSTGAGEQFFGPGTRLTVL.

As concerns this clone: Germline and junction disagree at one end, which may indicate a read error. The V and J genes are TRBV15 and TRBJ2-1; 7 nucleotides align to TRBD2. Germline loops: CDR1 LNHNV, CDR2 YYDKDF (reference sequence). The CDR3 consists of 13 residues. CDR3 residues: CATSRTSYHEQFF. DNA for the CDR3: TGTGCCACCAGCAGGACTAGCTACCATGAGCAGTTCTTC.

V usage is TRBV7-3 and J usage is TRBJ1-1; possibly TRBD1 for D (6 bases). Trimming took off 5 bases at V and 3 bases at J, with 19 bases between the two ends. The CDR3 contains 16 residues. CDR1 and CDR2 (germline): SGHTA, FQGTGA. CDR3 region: CASSLTRTDTHTEAFF. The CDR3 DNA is TGTGCCAGCAGCCTCACCCGGACAGACACACACACTGAAGCTTTCTTT.

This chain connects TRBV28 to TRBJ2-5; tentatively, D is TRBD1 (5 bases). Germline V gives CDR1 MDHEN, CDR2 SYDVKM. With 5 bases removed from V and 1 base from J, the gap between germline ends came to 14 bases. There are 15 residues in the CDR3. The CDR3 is CASSPQGIFQETQYF. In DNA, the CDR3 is TGTGCCAGCAGTCCCCAGGGCATCTTCCAAGAGACCCAGTACTTC.

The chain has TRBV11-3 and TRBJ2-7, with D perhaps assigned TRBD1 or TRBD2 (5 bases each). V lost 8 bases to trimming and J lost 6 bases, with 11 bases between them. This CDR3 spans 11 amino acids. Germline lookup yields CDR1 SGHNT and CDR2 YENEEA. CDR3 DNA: TGTGCCAGCGAAACTAGGGGCGAGCAGTACTTC. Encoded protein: CASETRGEQYF. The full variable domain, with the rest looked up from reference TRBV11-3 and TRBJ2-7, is EAGVVQSPRYKIIEKKQPVAFWCNPISGHNTLYWYLQNLGQGPELLIRYENEEAVDDSQLPKDRFSAERLKGVDSTLKIQPAELGDSAVYLCASETRGEQYFGPGTRLTVT.

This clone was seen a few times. CDR3 in amino acids: CASRTGTSGREYF. The CDR3 DNA reads TGTGCCAGCAGAACCGGGACTAGCGGGAGGGAGTACTTC. This rearrangement joins TRBV6-6 to TRBJ2-7, with 16 bases aligning to TRBD2. The CDR3 is 13 amino acids. Trimming at V came to 6 bases and at J to 11 bases, leaving 4 bases not matched to a gene. The germline gives CDR1 MNHNY, CDR2 SVGAGI (reference sequence).

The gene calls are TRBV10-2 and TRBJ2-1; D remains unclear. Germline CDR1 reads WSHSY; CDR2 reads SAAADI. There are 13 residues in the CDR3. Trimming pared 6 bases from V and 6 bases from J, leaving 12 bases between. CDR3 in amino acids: CASSNLVGNEQFF. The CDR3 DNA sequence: TGCGCCAGCAGCAATTTAGTGGGCAATGAGCAGTTCTTC.

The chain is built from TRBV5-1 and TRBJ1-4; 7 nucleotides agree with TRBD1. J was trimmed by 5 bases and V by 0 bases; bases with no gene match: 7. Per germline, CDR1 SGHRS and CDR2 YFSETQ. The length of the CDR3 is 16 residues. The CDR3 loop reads CASSLVSGTVNEKLFF. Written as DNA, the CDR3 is TGCGCCAGCAGCTTGGTCTCGGGGACAGTAAATGAAAAACTGTTTTTT.

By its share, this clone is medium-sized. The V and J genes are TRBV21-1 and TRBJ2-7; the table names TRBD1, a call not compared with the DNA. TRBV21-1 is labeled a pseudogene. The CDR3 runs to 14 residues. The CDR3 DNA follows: TGTGCCAGCAGACCAGGGGCAGTCTACTACGAGCAGTACTTC. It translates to CASRPGAVYYEQYF.

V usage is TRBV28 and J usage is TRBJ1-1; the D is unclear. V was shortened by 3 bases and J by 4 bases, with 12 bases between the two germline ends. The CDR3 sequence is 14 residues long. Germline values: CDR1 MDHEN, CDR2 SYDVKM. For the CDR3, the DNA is TGTGCCAGCAGTTTTCCCCGCCGCGGCACTGAAGCTTTCTTT. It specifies CASSFPRRGTEAFF. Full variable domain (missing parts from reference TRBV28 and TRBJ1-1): DVKVTQSSRYLVKRTGEKVFLECVQDMDHENMFWYRQDPGLGLRLIYFSYDVKMKEKGDIPEGYSVSREKKERFSLILESASTNQTSMYLCASSFPRRGTEAFFGQGTRLTVV.

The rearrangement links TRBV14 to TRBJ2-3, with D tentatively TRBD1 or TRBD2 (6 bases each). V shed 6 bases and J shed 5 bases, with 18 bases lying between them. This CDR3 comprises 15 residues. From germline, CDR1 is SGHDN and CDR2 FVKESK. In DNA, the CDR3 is TGTGCCAGCAGTTCACAGGGAGGTATCTTAGATACGCAGTATTTT. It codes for CASSSQGGILDTQYF.

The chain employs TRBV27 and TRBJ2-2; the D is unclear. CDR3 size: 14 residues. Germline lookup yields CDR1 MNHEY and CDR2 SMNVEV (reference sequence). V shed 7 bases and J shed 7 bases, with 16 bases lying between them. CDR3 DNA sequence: TGTGCCAGCAAAAATCGATGGTTAAGCGGGGAGCTGTTTTTT. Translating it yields CASKNRWLSGELFF.

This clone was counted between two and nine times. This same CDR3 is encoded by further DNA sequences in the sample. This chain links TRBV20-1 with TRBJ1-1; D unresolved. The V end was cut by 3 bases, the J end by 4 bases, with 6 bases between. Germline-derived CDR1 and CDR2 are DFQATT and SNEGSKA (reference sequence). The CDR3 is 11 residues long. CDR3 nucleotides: TGCAGTGCTAGGGAGGGCACTGAAGCTTTCTTT. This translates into CSAREGTEAFF.

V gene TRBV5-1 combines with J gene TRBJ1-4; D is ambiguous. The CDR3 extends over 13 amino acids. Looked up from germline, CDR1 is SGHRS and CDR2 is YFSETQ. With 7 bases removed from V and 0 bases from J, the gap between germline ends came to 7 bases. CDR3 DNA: TGCGCCAGCCGCAGAGCAACTAATGAAAAACTGTTTTTT. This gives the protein CASRRATNEKLFF.

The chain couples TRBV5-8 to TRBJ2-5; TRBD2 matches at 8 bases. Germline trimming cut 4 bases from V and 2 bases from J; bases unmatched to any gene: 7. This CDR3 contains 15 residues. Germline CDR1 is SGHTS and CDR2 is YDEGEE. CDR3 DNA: TGTGCCAGCAGCCGGGGGGGGAGACTACAAGAGACCCAGTACTTC. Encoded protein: CASSRGGRLQETQYF.

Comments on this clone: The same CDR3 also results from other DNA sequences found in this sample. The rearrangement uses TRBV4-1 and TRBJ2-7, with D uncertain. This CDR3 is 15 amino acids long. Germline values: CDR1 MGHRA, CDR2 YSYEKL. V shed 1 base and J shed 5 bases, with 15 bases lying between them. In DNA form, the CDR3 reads TGCGCCAGCAGCCAAGGAGCATTGCTGGCTGACGAGCAGTACTTC. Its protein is CASSQGALLADEQYF.

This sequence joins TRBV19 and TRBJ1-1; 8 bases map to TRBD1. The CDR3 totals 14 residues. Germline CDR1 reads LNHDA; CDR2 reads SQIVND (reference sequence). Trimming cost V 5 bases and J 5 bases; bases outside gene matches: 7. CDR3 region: CASSPPDRGTEAFF. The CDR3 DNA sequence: TGTGCCAGTAGTCCGCCCGACAGGGGAACTGAAGCTTTCTTT.

Here the CDR3 reads CASSQDLRFQNTGELFF. The DNA for the CDR3 is TGCGCCAGCAGCCAAGATCTGCGATTTCAGAACACCGGGGAGCTGTTTTTT. The V call is TRBV4-3, the J call TRBJ2-2; D not certain. The ends were cut back, 0 bases at V and 1 base at J, with 12 bases in the middle. In germline, CDR1 is LGHNA, CDR2 YSLEER. The CDR3 length is 17 residues.

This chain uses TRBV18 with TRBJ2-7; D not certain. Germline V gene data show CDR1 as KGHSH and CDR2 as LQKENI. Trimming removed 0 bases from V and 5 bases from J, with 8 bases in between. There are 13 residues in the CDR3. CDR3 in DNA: TGTGCCAGCTCACCACCTTCCCCGGACGAGCAGTACTTC. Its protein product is CASSPPSPDEQYF.

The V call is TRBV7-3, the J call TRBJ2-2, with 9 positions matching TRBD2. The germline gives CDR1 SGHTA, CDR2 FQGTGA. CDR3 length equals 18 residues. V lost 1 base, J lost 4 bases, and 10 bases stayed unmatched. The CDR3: CASSLRSRGRGPTGELFF. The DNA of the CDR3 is TGTGCCAGCAGCTTAAGATCCCGCGGGAGGGGACCCACCGGGGAGCTGTTTTTT.

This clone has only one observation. The CDR3 loop reads CASSQGLAGGSYEQYF. The CDR3, as DNA: TGCGCCAGCAGCCAAGGCCTAGCGGGAGGCTCCTACGAGCAGTACTTC. The chain couples TRBV4-3 to TRBJ2-5; TRBD2 agrees at 11 bases. The end of the DNA is better explained by TRBJ2-7, so the J call may be wrong. The germline gives CDR1 LGHNA, CDR2 YSLEER. This CDR3 is built from 16 residues.

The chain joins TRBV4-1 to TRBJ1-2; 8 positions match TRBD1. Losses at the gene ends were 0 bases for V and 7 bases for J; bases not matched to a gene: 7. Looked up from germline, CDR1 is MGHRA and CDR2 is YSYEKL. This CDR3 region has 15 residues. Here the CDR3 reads CASSQDGAGGRGYTF. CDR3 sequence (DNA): TGCGCCAGCAGCCAAGATGGAGCAGGGGGCCGTGGCTACACCTTC.